These T cell receptor beta chains were read from a single sample in a study of regulatory and conventional T cells in RAG deficiency. The data were produced by immunoSEQ multiplex PCR, yet TCRdb's version contains in-frame clones alone and is incomplete. This sample has thousands of clones; about 84% occur once, and the top ten carry around a third. In addition, the sample was reused for a study of regulatory T cells.

The specimen was CD8+ T cells sorted from blood. These receptors were taken from a human donor in good health. CDR3s include the opening cysteine and the closing phenylalanine or tryptophan. A D gene is named only where the DNA matches it firmly. A row's size may be missing; if present it is once, few, many or a size class.

TRBV4-1	NA	TRBJ2-5	NA	CASSQVGTSSETQYF	TGCGCCAGCAGCCAAGTGGGGACATCGTCCGAGACCCAGTACTTC
TRBV30	NA	TRBJ2-1	NA	CAWSANEQFF	TGTGCCTGGAGTGCTAATGAGCAGTTCTTC
TRBV6-5	NA	TRBJ2-7	NA	CASTPGDEQYF	TGTGCCAGCACCCCGGGTGACGAGCAGTACTTC
TRBV27	NA	TRBJ2-3	TRBD2	CASSPRLAGDTDTQYF	TGTGCCAGCAGTCCTCGACTAGCGGGAGACACAGATACGCAGTATTTT
TRBV10-3	NA	TRBJ1-1	TRBD1	CAISQTGLSTEAFF	TGTGCCATCAGCCAGACAGGGCTTAGCACTGAAGCTTTCTTT
TRBV19	NA	TRBJ2-7	NA	CASSRGPTDEQYF	TGTGCCAGTAGTAGGGGGCCGACGGACGAGCAGTACTTC
TRBV7-2	NA	TRBJ1-1	NA	CASSLGFRGAQEAFF	TGTGCCAGCAGCTTAGGGTTTAGGGGCGCCCAAGAAGCTTTCTTT
TRBV9	NA	TRBJ2-2	NA	CASSVNQAGELFF	TGTGCCAGCAGCGTAAACCAGGCCGGGGAGCTGTTTTTT
TRBV4-2	NA	TRBJ2-7	NA	CASSQERGLLQYEQYF	TGTGCCAGCAGCCAAGAGCGGGGGCTCCTTCAATACGAGCAGTACTTC
TRBV6-5	few	TRBJ1-5	NA	CASSYSGGNQPQHF	TGTGCCAGCAGTTACTCAGGAGGCAATCAGCCCCAGCATTTT
TRBV27	NA	TRBJ2-1	TRBD2	CASSLPSGNNEQFF	TGTGCCAGCAGTTTGCCTAGCGGCAACAATGAGCAGTTCTTC
TRBV7-9	NA	TRBJ2-1	TRBD1	CASSSGTGATSSYNEQFF	TGTGCCAGCAGCTCTGGGACAGGGGCTACTAGCTCCTACAATGAGCAGTTCTTC
TRBV2	once	TRBJ1-2	NA	CASVGRINYGYTF	TGTGCCAGCGTTGGACGGATTAACTATGGCTACACCTTC
TRBV7-2	NA	TRBJ2-1	NA	CASSLEAWEQFF	TGTGCCAGCAGCTTAGAGGCTTGGGAGCAGTTCTTC
TRBV5-1	once	TRBJ2-1	NA	CASSLGTGFTDEQFF	TGCGCCAGCAGCTTAGGTACCGGGTTTACCGATGAGCAGTTCTTC
TRBV27	once	TRBJ2-7	TRBD1	CASSIDRGHEQYF	TGTGCCAGCAGTATAGACAGGGGCCACGAGCAGTACTTC
TRBV27	NA	TRBJ2-7	NA	CASSLNEAYEQYF	TGTGCCAGCAGTTTAAATGAAGCCTACGAGCAGTACTTC
TRBV7-9	once	TRBJ2-7	NA	CASSPVRAFYEQYF	TGTGCCAGCAGCCCCGTCAGAGCGTTCTACGAGCAGTACTTC
TRBV6-5	once	TRBJ1-5	NA	CASSPYSGNNQPQHF	TGTGCCAGCAGCCCCTACTCTGGGAACAATCAGCCCCAGCATTTT
TRBV7-8	NA	TRBJ2-7	TRBD1	CASSLAAGQGAWEQYF	TGTGCCAGCAGCTTAGCCGCCGGACAGGGGGCTTGGGAGCAGTACTTC
TRBV5-6	NA	TRBJ2-4	TRBD1	CASSLDLTGLNIQYF	TGTGCCAGCAGCTTGGACTTGACAGGGCTAAACATTCAGTACTTC
TRBV28	NA	TRBJ2-1	TRBD2	CASTLAGGNEQFF	TGTGCCAGCACCCTAGCGGGAGGGAATGAGCAGTTCTTC
TRBV6-5	NA	TRBJ1-1	NA	CASSLAYQGAGTEAFF	TGTGCCAGCAGTTTGGCCTACCAAGGGGCGGGCACTGAAGCTTTCTTT
TRBV30	NA	TRBJ1-1	TRBD1	CAWSPGTGDGAAFF	TGTGCCTGGAGTCCCGGGACAGGGGATGGTGCGGCTTTCTTT
TRBV10-2	NA	TRBJ2-3	TRBD2	CASSEYGGGNTDTQYF	TGCGCCAGCAGTGAATACGGCGGGGGGAACACAGATACGCAGTATTTT
TRBV5-1	once	TRBJ2-2	TRBD2	CASSFSLAGGNTGELFF	TGCGCCAGCAGCTTTAGTTTGGCGGGAGGCAACACCGGGGAGCTGTTTTTT
TRBV9	NA	TRBJ1-1	NA	CASSPQREAFF	TGTGCCAGCAGCCCCCAGCGAGAAGCTTTCTTT
TRBV6-6	NA	TRBJ2-7	NA	CASSSGHEQYF	TGTGCCAGCAGTTCCGGACACGAGCAGTACTTC
TRBV28	few	TRBJ2-1	NA	CASSLGGRNEQFF	TGTGCCAGCAGTTTGGGGGGCAGGAATGAGCAGTTCTTC